This T cell receptor beta chain was sequenced for a study of human CD4 T cells and Enterobacteriaceae. Study overall: E. coli, K. pneumoniae, E. aerogenes, S. flexneri, S. sonnei, S. typhimurium, S. aureus were stimuli. General study findings and limits: Compared with S. aureus or M. tuberculosis, Enterobacteriaceae repertoires held fewer clonotypes.

CFSE-low CD25+ ICOS+ proliferating activated T cells were FACS-sorted after 6-7 days. Irradiated autologous monocytes pulsed with antigen were cultured at a 2:1 ratio with CFSE-labeled memory CD4+ T cells. The memory gate held CD4+ cells that were not CD45RA+CCR7+CD95- naive cells, over 95% pure. Bacteria were added at around 2.2 per monocyte; M. tuberculosis lysate at around 3 ug/ml. CFSE-low antigen-reactive cultures were sequenced at survey level, detecting one cell in 40,000. Sequencing was performed with immunoSEQ multiplex PCR; in TCRdb, only in-frame clones are kept and a portion is missing. The data contain about 1,300 clones, around half of them singletons. The source is a human donor in good health. The sample comprised bacteria-reactive CD4+ T cells grown in culture. Documented subset: CFSE-low proliferating memory CD4 T cells sorted after in vitro stimulation with a heat-inactivated bacterium or M. tuberculosis lysate.

CDR3 protein: CAAARGSTDTQYF. CDR3 coding DNA: TGTGCCGCAGCCCGAGGATCCACAGATACGCAGTATTTT. This chain uses TRBV9 with TRBJ2-3; D is ambiguous. Per the germline V gene, CDR1 is SGDLS and CDR2 is YYNGEE. V lost 10 bases and J lost 2, with 14 bases in between. This CDR3 contains 13 residues. Supplemented by reference TRBV9 and TRBJ2-3, the full variable domain reads DSGVTQTPKHLITATGQRVTLRCSPRSGDLSVYWYQQSLDQGLQFLIQYYNGEERAKGNILERFSAQQFPDLHSELNLSSLELGDSALYFCAAARGSTDTQYFGPGTRLTVL.